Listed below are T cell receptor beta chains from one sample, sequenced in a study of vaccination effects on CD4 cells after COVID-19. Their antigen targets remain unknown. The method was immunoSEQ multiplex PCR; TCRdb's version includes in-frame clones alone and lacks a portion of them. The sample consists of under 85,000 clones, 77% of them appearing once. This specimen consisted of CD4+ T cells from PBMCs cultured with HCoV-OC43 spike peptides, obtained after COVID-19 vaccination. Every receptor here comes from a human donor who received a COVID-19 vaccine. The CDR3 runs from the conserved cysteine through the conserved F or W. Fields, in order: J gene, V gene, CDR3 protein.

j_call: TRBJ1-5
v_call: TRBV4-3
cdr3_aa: CASSQESTGNQPQHF

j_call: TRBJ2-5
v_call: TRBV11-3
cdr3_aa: CASSSQVQETQYF

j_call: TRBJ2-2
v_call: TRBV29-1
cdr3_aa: CSVDSQGAGRTGELFF

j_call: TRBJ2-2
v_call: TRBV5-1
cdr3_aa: CASSLLAGATGELFF

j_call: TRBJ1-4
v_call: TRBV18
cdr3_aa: CASTQSGTGSEKLFF

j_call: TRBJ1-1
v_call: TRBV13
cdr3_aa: CASSLEGRGGTEAFF

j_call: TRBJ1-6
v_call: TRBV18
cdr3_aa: CASSPGGGAPLHF

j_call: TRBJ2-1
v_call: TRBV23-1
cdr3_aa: CANPRSDEQFF

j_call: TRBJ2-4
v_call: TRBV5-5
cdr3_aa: CASSSQETKNIQYF

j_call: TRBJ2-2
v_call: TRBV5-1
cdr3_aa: CASSWGVTTGELFF

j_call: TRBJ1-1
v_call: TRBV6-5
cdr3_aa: CASSYSDRGNTEAFF

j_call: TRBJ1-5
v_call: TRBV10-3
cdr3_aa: CATGQGEDQPQHF

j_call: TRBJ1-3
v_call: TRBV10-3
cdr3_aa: CAIRGFGNTIYF

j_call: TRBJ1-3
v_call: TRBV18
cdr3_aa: CASSPNQGPGNTIYF

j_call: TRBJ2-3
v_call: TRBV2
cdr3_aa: CASSLQGPTDTQYF

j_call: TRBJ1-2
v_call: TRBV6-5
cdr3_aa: CASRKSGSDYGYTF

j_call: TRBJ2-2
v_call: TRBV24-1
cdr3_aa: CATNDRVNTGELFF

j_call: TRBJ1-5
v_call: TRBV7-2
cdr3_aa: CASSLEGNGNQPQHF

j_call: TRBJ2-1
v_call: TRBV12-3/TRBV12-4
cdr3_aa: CASSRTYNEQFF

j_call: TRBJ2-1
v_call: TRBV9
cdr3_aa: CASSVEGGPNNEQFF

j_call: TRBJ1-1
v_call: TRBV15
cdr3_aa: CATSSQGGQGPPMNTEAFF

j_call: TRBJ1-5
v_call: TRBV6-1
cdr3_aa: CASSELQGLSNQPQHF